This TCR beta chain was profiled in a study of CD8+ T cells in alopecia areata. Study-wide background: Twice a day, 5 to 10 mg of oral tofacitinib was administered to treated patients.

CDR1 and CDR2 (germline): SGDLS, YYNGEE. V lost 3 bases to trimming and J lost 6 bases, with 15 bases between them. The CDR3 spans 14 residues. Extraction and reverse transcription of RNA yielded cDNA as the sequencing template. Clones were read by immunoSEQ multiplex PCR, and TCRdb kept only the in-frame ones, dropping some. This sample yields more than 85,000 clones, of which roughly 42% are seen a single time; about 0.79% belongs to the top ten. This sequence joins TRBV9 and TRBJ1-1; perhaps TRBD1 as D (5 bases). This sequence was found in a human donor with alopecia areata. The sample was CD4+ T cells sorted from blood. The CDR3 coding sequence is TGTGCCAGCAGCGCCCATGATGGACAAGCTGAAGCTTTCTTT. Translated: CASSAHDGQAEAFF.